The clone carrying this T cell receptor (beta chain) was detected only a few times. Its cognate antigen is unknown. TCRdb fed the 5' RACE reads into MiXCR, producing one record per CDR3 protein. The sample lists about 420,000 distinct CDR3 sequences, 20% to 25% occurring once. The data originate from a study of CD8 T cells in ankylosing spondylitis. Study-wide findings and caveats: What appeared characteristic of ankylosing spondylitis blood was a TCR beta motif of fewer than ten highly homologous variants.

CDR3 length equals 16 residues. Germline assignment: CDR1 SGHRS and CDR2 YFSETQ. The V gene end was trimmed by 0 bases and the J gene end by 1 base; junction bases not matched to a gene: 2. The chain has TRBV5-1 and TRBJ2-5, with 11 bases identical to TRBD2. Specimen: blood, either unsorted or a sorted T cell fraction (not recorded which). This clonotype was sampled from a male donor with ankylosing spondylitis. CDR3 nucleotide sequence: TGCGCCAGCAGCTTGGCGGGACTAGCGGTCCAAGAGACCCAGTACTTC. This sequence encodes CASSLAGLAVQETQYF.